The 12 T cell receptor beta chains in this list originate from one sample, sequenced in a study of radiotherapy plus CTLA-4 blockade in lung cancer. Using immunoSEQ multiplex PCR, the repertoire was profiled, and TCRdb retains in-frame clones only, with some absent. Of approximately 110,000 clones detected, roughly 80% appear once; the ten largest clones hold roughly 3.3%. This sample comprised peripheral blood, obtained from a patient treated with radiotherapy plus ipilimumab. All receptors derive from a human donor with non-small cell lung cancer that progressed on radiotherapy plus ipilimumab. Some clones in this sample may be carry-over from other donors' samples.

V gene TRBV6-5 combines with J gene TRBJ2-5; possibly TRBD1 for D (6 bases). CDR3 length: 14 residues. Germline lookup yields CDR1 MNHEY and CDR2 SVGAGI. Trimming left V 3 bases short and J 5 bases short, with 13 bases between. The CDR3 DNA sequence: TGTGCCAGCAGTTATCTCAGGGGATGGGAGACCCAGTACTTC. Translating it yields CASSYLRGWETQYF.

Only one count was recorded for this clone. The CDR3 loop reads CASSSGPRGTDTQYF. CDR3 nucleotides: TGTGCCAGCAGCTCGGGCCCCCGGGGCACAGATACGCAGTATTTT. The rearrangement joins TRBV7-3 to TRBJ2-3; D remains unclear. In germline, CDR1 is SGHTA, CDR2 FQGTGA. The CDR3 is 15 residues long. V was clipped by 4 bases and J by 1 base, with 12 bases between them.

Worth noting for this clone: Other DNA sequences in the same sample also yield this CDR3. V usage is TRBV28 and J usage is TRBJ1-5, with TRBD1 as a possible D gene (6 bases). Looked up from germline, CDR1 is MDHEN and CDR2 is SYDVKM. V was cut by 6 bases and J by 5 bases, with 11 bases left in between. The CDR3 runs 13 residues. This chain's CDR3 is CASRKQGDQPQHF. The CDR3 coding sequence is TGTGCCAGCAGAAAACAGGGAGATCAGCCCCAGCATTTT.

This chain links TRBV5-4 with TRBJ1-3, with 9 bases aligning to TRBD1. V trimming: 4 bases; J trimming: 0 bases; junction bases outside the gene matches: 8. There are 17 residues in the CDR3. Germline lookup yields CDR1 SGHNT and CDR2 YYREEE (reference sequence). The CDR3 region has the DNA TGTGCCAGCAGCGGCGGGACAGGGATCACCTCTGGAAACACCATATATTTT. Protein sequence: CASSGGTGITSGNTIYF.

This chain uses TRBV5-1 with TRBJ2-5; 9 bases are shared with TRBD1. The germline V gene encodes CDR1 SGHRS and CDR2 YFSETQ. With V trimmed by 0 bases and J by 3 bases, 6 bases remained unmatched. The CDR3 covers 16 residues. The CDR3 DNA reads TGCGCCAGCAGCTTGGGGCCGGGACAGGGTGAAGAGACCCAGTACTTC. It yields the protein CASSLGPGQGEETQYF.

This clone was detected a few times. This sequence joins TRBV28 and TRBJ2-1; 7 bases are a match to TRBD2. After removal of 5 bases from V and 2 bases from J, the junction contained 6 bases not matched to a gene. The CDR3 is 15 amino acids. The germline V gene has CDR1 MDHEN and CDR2 SYDVKM. This CDR3 reads CASSPWAGAYNEQFF. The DNA of the CDR3 is TGTGCCAGCAGTCCATGGGCGGGGGCCTACAATGAGCAGTTCTTC.

The chain carries TRBV15 and TRBJ1-5; D is ambiguous. The CDR3 is made up of 17 amino acids. Germline V lookup: CDR1 LNHNV, CDR2 YYDKDF (reference sequence). V shed 0 bases and J shed 6 bases, with 18 bases lying between them. The CDR3 region has the DNA TGTGCCACCAGCAGAGATCCTGTCAGCCGAGCGTTTCAGCCCCAGCATTTT. It is translated as CATSRDPVSRAFQPQHF. Full variable domain (outside the CDR3, taken from reference TRBV15 and TRBJ1-5): DAMVIQNPRYQVTQFGKPVTLSCSQTLNHNVMYWYQQKSSQAPKLLFHYYDKDFNNEADTPDNFQSRRPNTSFCFLDIRSPGLGDTAMYLCATSRDPVSRAFQPQHFGDGTRLSIL.

V is TRBV11-2 and J is TRBJ2-7; 8 bases map to TRBD2. The CDR3 covers 16 residues. With 2 bases clipped from V and 2 bases from J, the junction kept 8 bases outside the gene matches. CDR1 SGHAT and CDR2 FQNNGV come from the germline V gene. As DNA, the CDR3 is TGTGCCAGCAGCTTAATCGGGACTAGTAACACCTACGAGCAGTACTTC. Encoded protein: CASSLIGTSNTYEQYF.

This clone was counted only a few times. The rearrangement links TRBV19 to TRBJ2-7; TRBD1 aligns across 7 bases. The CDR3 covers 16 residues. Per the germline V gene, CDR1 is LNHDA and CDR2 is SQIVND (reference sequence). Trimming cost V 4 bases and J 3 bases; bases outside gene matches: 12. As DNA, the CDR3 is TGTGCCAGTAGTACTTGGACAGGAGGCGGAAACTACGAGCAGTACTTC. Amino acids: CASSTWTGGGNYEQYF.

V gene TRBV5-1 combines with J gene TRBJ2-2, with no clear D. V was trimmed by 5 bases and J by 4 bases, leaving 12 bases between them. Germline-derived CDR1 and CDR2 are SGHRS and YFSETQ. This CDR3 is built from 14 residues. CDR3 coding DNA: TGCGCCAGCAGGGGTACCCTTTCCACCGGGGAGCTGTTTTTT. Protein: CASRGTLSTGELFF.

The V and J genes are TRBV5-6 and TRBJ1-5; D remains unclear. Trimming removed 1 base at V and 0 bases at J, with 2 bases between. The V gene's germline CDR1 is SGHDT and CDR2 YYEEEE. The CDR3 loop spans 13 amino acids. The CDR3 region has the DNA TGTGCCAGCAGCTTGTATAGCAATCAGCCCCAGCATTTT. Protein: CASSLYSNQPQHF.

This sequence joins TRBV7-9 and TRBJ1-4; 7 nucleotides match TRBD1. This CDR3 is built from 18 residues. The junction had 19 bases not matched to a gene; V was cut back by 5 bases and J by 7 bases. Germline lookup yields CDR1 SEHNR and CDR2 FQNEAQ (reference sequence). The CDR3, as DNA: TGTGCCAGCAGCCGTGGACAGGTCAGCGATAGGATACTTGAAAAACTGTTTTTT. Protein sequence: CASSRGQVSDRILEKLFF.